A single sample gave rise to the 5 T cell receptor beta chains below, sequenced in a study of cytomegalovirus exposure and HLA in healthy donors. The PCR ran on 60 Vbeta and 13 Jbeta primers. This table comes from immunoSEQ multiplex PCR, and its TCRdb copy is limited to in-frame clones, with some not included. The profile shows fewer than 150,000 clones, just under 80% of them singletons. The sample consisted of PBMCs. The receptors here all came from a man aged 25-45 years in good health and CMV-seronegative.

The CDR3 protein is CASSWDNVNEQFF. The CDR3 nucleotides read TGTGCCAGCAGCTGGGACAACGTCAATGAGCAGTTCTTC. The chain uses TRBV5-4 and TRBJ2-1, with a tentative D call TRBD1 (6 bases). The CDR3 runs to 13 residues. Germline CDR1 SGHNT, CDR2 YYREEE (reference sequence). Trimming took 3 bases from V and 6 from J, leaving 10 bases between them.

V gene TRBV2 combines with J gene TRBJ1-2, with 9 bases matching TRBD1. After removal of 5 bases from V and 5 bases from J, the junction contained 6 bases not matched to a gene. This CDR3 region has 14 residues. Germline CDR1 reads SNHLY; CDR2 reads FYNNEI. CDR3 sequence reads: CASSSGTGRYGYTF. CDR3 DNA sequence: TGTGCCAGCAGTTCGGGGACAGGGAGGTATGGCTACACCTTC.

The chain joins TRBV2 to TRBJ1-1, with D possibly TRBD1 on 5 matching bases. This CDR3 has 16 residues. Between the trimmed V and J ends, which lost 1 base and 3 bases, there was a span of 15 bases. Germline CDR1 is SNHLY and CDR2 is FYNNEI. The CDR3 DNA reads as TGTGCCAGCAGTGAAGGGGTTGGTTACAGGTACACTGAAGCTTTCTTT. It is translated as CASSEGVGYRYTEAFF.

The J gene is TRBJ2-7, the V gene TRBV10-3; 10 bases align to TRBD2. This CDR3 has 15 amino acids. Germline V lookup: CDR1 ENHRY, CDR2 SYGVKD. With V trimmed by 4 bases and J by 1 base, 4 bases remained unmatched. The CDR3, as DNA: TGTGCCATCAGTGGGACTAGCGGTTATTCCTACGAGCAGTACTTC. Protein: CAISGTSGYSYEQYF.

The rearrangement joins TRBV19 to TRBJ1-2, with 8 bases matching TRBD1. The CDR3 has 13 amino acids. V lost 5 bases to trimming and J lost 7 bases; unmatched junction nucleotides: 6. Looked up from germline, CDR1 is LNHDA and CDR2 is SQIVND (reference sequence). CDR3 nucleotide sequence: TGTGCCAGTAGTCCTCGGACAGGGACTGGCTACACCTTC. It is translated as CASSPRTGTGYTF.